One and the same sample provided the 14 T cell receptor beta chains below, sequenced in a study of sequential checkpoint blockade in melanoma. Clones were read by immunoSEQ multiplex PCR, and TCRdb kept only the in-frame ones, dropping some. The table shows about 20,000 clones, with over 70% occurring only once. Treatment described: randomized to nivolumab then ipilimumab (arm A) or the reverse (arm B). This sample comprised CD8+ T cells sorted from blood (inferred from file names), obtained from a patient given nivolumab and ipilimumab in sequence. These receptor sequences come from a human donor with melanoma.

The chain has TRBV6-5 and TRBJ1-2; TRBD1 aligns across 7 bases. V shed 5 bases and J 2 bases; nucleotides not matched to a gene: 8. The CDR3 has 15 residues. Germline V gene sequence: CDR1 MNHEY, CDR2 SVGAGI. The CDR3 DNA follows: TGTGCCAGCAGTCAAACTCGGACAGGAAACTATGGCTACACCTTC. Residues: CASSQTRTGNYGYTF.

The rearrangement uses TRBV7-6 and TRBJ1-1; D possibly corresponds to TRBD1 (6 bases). Germline lookup yields CDR1 SGHVS and CDR2 FNYEAQ. The CDR3 runs 17 residues. Deletions cut 2 bases from V and 2 bases from J, with 18 bases between. The CDR3: CASSLPDTRTDNTEAFF. The DNA of the CDR3 is TGTGCCAGCAGCTTACCCGACACAAGGACAGACAACACTGAAGCTTTCTTT.

This rearrangement joins TRBV28 to TRBJ2-1, with 15 positions matching TRBD2. The trim removed 6 bases at V and 0 bases at J, leaving 12 bases unmatched. Germline CDR1 MDHEN, CDR2 SYDVKM. This CDR3 region has 20 residues. The CDR3 DNA reads TGTGCCAGCAGCAGGACCAAGGGGACTAGCGGGAGGAGCTCCTACAATGAGCAGTTCTTC. It yields the protein CASSRTKGTSGRSSYNEQFF. The whole variable domain, filled in from reference TRBV28 and TRBJ2-1, reads DVKVTQSSRYLVKRTGEKVFLECVQDMDHENMFWYRQDPGLGLRLIYFSYDVKMKEKGDIPEGYSVSREKKERFSLILESASTNQTSMYLCASSRTKGTSGRSSYNEQFFGPGTRLTVL.

The chain joins TRBV15 to TRBJ2-7; D gene ambiguous. V lost 1 base and J lost 6, with 10 bases in between. Germline-derived CDR1 and CDR2 are LNHNV and YYDKDF (reference sequence). This CDR3 comprises 13 residues. The CDR3 protein is CATSRVSDSEQYF. DNA of the CDR3: TGTGCCACCAGCAGAGTCTCCGATAGCGAGCAGTACTTC.

The chain carries TRBV27 and TRBJ2-1, with 8 bases fitting TRBD2. This CDR3 is built from 15 residues. Germline CDR1 reads MNHEY; CDR2 reads SMNVEV (reference sequence). The J segment lost 1 base and the V segment lost 6 bases, leaving 5 bases of the junction unmatched. The CDR3 DNA reads as TGTGCCAGCAGGACGGGAGGGCCGTCCTACAATGAGCAGTTCTTC. Amino acid sequence: CASRTGGPSYNEQFF.

This chain's CDR3 is CASSLFRGLAGGPGELFF. The CDR3 DNA is TGTGCCAGCAGCCTTTTCCGTGGACTAGCGGGAGGACCCGGGGAGCTGTTTTTT. The genes are TRBV5-5 and TRBJ2-2; TRBD2 agrees at 14 bases. The CDR3 totals 18 residues. Looked up from germline, CDR1 is SGHKS and CDR2 is YYEKEE (reference sequence). Germline trimming cut 4 bases from V and 6 bases from J; bases unmatched to any gene: 11.

V and J are TRBV19 and TRBJ1-2, with D perhaps TRBD1 (6 bases). Germline CDR1 and CDR2: LNHDA and SQIVND (reference sequence). This CDR3 region has 17 residues. Trimming left V 4 bases short and J 3 bases short, with 21 bases between. The CDR3 reads CASSSPPNRDRHYGYTF. CDR3 sequence (DNA): TGTGCCAGTAGTAGCCCACCAAACAGGGACCGACACTATGGCTACACCTTC.

The chain combines TRBV28 with TRBJ1-2; D gene unclear. Trimming cost V 3 bases and J 3 bases, with 14 bases left between them. CDR3 length equals 15 residues. Germline V lookup: CDR1 MDHEN, CDR2 SYDVKM. The CDR3 spells CASSLFRDSYYGYTF. The CDR3 nucleotides read TGTGCCAGCAGTTTGTTCCGGGATAGTTACTATGGCTACACCTTC.

This rearrangement joins TRBV30 to TRBJ2-1, with 8 nucleotides matching TRBD2. There are 12 residues in the CDR3. CDR1 and CDR2 from the germline V gene are GTSNPN and SVGIG (reference sequence). V trimming: 3 bases; J trimming: 9 bases; junction bases outside the gene matches: 4. The CDR3 DNA is TGTGCCTGGAGCCCCGGGAGGGGTGAGCAGTTCTTC. Its translation: CAWSPGRGEQFF.

The chain links TRBV19 to TRBJ2-5; 13 bases line up with TRBD2. The V segment lost 7 bases and the J segment 1 base; nucleotides outside the gene matches: 12. CDR1 is LNHDA and CDR2 is SQIVND in the germline V gene (reference sequence). The CDR3 sequence is 18 residues long. The CDR3 loop reads CASTNPTTSGRAQETQYF. The CDR3 DNA sequence: TGTGCCAGTACCAACCCTACTACTAGCGGGAGGGCCCAAGAGACCCAGTACTTC.

This clone appeared a few times. The V gene is TRBV6-1, the J gene TRBJ1-1; D remains unclear. The V gene lost 5 bases and the J gene lost 7 bases, with 14 bases spanning the gap. The germline CDR1 and CDR2 sequences are MNHNS and SASEGT. This CDR3 has 13 residues. The CDR3 spells CASSPSPGFEAFF. Written as DNA, the CDR3 is TGTGCCAGCAGTCCATCCCCGGGGTTTGAAGCTTTCTTT.

This clone was recorded a few times. This chain links TRBV4-1 with TRBJ1-3; D unclear. V was clipped by 0 bases and J by 4 bases, with 10 bases between them. CDR1 is MGHRA, CDR2 YSYEKL, per germline. The CDR3 length is 15 residues. CDR3 loop: CASSQDSGIGNTIYF. The CDR3 nucleotides read TGCGCCAGCAGCCAAGATTCGGGGATAGGAAACACCATATATTTT.

The chain has TRBV6-6 and TRBJ2-3; D ambiguous. CDR1 is MNHNY and CDR2 is SVGAGI in the germline V gene (reference sequence). There are 12 residues in the CDR3. Trimming took 6 bases from V and 4 from J, leaving 8 bases between them. CDR3 sequence reads: CASSLGSDTQYF. The DNA of the CDR3 is TGTGCCAGCAGCCTAGGCTCAGATACGCAGTATTTT.

This chain links TRBV5-6 with TRBJ2-5, with a weak D call TRBD2 (6 bases). Germline loops: CDR1 SGHDT, CDR2 YYEEEE. Between the trimmed V and J ends, which lost 2 bases and 4 bases, there was a span of 12 bases. The length of the CDR3 is 14 residues. CDR3 DNA sequence: TGTGCCAGCAGCTTTTCTAGCGTCCGAGAGACCCAGTACTTC. Amino acid sequence: CASSFSSVRETQYF.